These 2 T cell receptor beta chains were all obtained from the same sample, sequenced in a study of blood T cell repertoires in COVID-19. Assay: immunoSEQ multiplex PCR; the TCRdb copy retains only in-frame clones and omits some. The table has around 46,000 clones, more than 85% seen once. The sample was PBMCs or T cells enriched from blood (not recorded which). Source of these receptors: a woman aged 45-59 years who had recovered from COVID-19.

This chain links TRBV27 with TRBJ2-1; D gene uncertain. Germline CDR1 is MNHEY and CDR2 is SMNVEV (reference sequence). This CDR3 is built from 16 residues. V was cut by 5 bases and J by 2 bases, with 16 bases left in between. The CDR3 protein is CASSITFDSTYNEQFF. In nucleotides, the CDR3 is TGTGCCAGCAGTATTACTTTCGACTCCACCTACAATGAGCAGTTCTTC.

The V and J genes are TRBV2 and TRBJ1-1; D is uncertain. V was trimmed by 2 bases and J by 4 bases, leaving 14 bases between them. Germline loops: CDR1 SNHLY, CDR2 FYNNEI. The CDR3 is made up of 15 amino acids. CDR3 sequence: CASSEQASIGTEAFF. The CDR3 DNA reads TGTGCCAGCAGTGAACAGGCTTCGATAGGCACTGAAGCTTTCTTT.